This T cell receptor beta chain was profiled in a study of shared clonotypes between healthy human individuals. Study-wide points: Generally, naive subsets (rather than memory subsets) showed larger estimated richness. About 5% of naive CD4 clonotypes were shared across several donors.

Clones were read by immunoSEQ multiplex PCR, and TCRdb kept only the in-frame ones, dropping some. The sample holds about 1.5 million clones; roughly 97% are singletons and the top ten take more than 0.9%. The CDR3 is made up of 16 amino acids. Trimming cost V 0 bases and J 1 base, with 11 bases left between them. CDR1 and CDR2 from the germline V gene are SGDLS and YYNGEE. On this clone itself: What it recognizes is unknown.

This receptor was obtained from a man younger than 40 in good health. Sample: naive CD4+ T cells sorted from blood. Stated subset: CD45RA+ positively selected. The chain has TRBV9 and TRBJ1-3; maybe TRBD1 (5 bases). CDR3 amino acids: CASSVGLGTSGNTIYF. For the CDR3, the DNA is TGTGCCAGCAGCGTAGGGCTGGGGACTTCTGGAAACACCATATATTTT.